These 14 T cell receptor beta chains were all obtained from the same sample, sequenced in a study of blood T cell repertoires in COVID-19. Clones were sequenced by immunoSEQ multiplex PCR, and TCRdb holds only the in-frame ones, with some missing. The repertoire holds around 65,000 clones, with 70% to 85% as singletons. Specimen: peripheral blood. The receptors come from an older man with active COVID-19.

This sequence joins TRBV24-1 and TRBJ2-3; D not certain. The CDR3 runs to 15 residues. The germline CDR1 and CDR2 sequences are KGHDR and SFDVKD. The V end lost 0 bases, the J end lost 2 bases, and 8 bases lay between the germline ends. CDR3 sequence reads: CATSDLRGDTDTQYF. In nucleotides, the CDR3 is TGTGCCACCAGTGATTTGAGAGGCGACACAGATACGCAGTATTTT.

The rearrangement links TRBV4-3 to TRBJ2-7; 10 bases fit TRBD2. This CDR3 has 14 amino acids. CDR1 is LGHNA and CDR2 is YSLEER in the germline V gene. With 3 bases clipped from V and 8 bases from J, the junction kept 7 bases outside the gene matches. CDR3 sequence: CASSQGTSVGKQYF. As DNA, the CDR3 is TGCGCCAGCAGCCAGGGGACTAGCGTCGGCAAGCAGTACTTC.

Comment on this clone: This same CDR3 is encoded by further DNA sequences in the sample. This chain joins TRBV5-4 and TRBJ2-1; 7 nucleotides align to TRBD1. The V gene end was trimmed by 0 bases and the J gene end by 6 bases; junction bases not matched to a gene: 0. The CDR3 is made up of 13 amino acids. CDR1 and CDR2 (germline): SGHNT, YYREEE (reference sequence). CDR3 nucleotides: TGTGCCAGCAGCTTGGCAGGGGGCAATGAGCAGTTCTTC. Protein: CASSLAGGNEQFF.

The V and J genes are TRBV18 and TRBJ1-2, with D unresolved. This CDR3 spans 15 amino acids. The germline gives CDR1 KGHSH, CDR2 LQKENI. The V end lost 4 bases, the J end lost 4 bases, and 16 bases lay between the germline ends. CDR3 coding DNA: TGTGCCAGCTCACAATCGGAGGTCTTGGGCTATGGCTACACCTTC. Amino acids: CASSQSEVLGYGYTF.

The chain couples TRBV12-3 or TRBV12-4 to TRBJ2-1, with 8 nucleotides matching TRBD1. Germline trimming cut 1 base from V and 7 bases from J; bases unmatched to any gene: 0. The CDR3 length is 13 residues. As DNA, the CDR3 is TGTGCCAGCAGTTTAGGGACAGGGAATGAGCAGTTCTTC. This sequence encodes CASSLGTGNEQFF.

CDR3 nucleotide sequence: TGTGCCACAGGGCGAGGGGGCGCTTACACCGGGGAGCTGTTTTTT. It codes for CATGRGGAYTGELFF. This chain links TRBV27 with TRBJ2-2, with 7 nucleotides matching TRBD1. Trimming took 10 bases from V and 3 from J; bases not matched to a gene: 11. From germline, CDR1 is MNHEY and CDR2 SMNVEV (reference sequence). The CDR3 contains 15 residues.

The chain uses TRBV3-1 (or the pseudogene TRBV3-2) and TRBJ1-1; D is ambiguous. Per germline, CDR1 LGHDT and CDR2 YNNKEL (reference sequence). V was trimmed by 0 bases and J by 4 bases, leaving 15 bases between them. This CDR3 comprises 16 residues. Here the CDR3 reads CASSQDLVRGSTEAFF. The CDR3 DNA is TGTGCCAGCAGCCAAGATCTTGTACGGGGAAGCACTGAAGCTTTCTTT.

The chain joins TRBV28 to TRBJ1-4, with a possible D match to TRBD1 (5 bases). V gave up 3 bases and J gave up 6 bases, with 8 bases separating them. The CDR3 has 13 amino acids. Germline CDR1 MDHEN, CDR2 SYDVKM. The CDR3 DNA reads as TGTGCCAGCAGTTTTAGCAGGGATGAAAAACTGTTTTTT. Its protein product is CASSFSRDEKLFF.

This clone appeared once. The chain combines TRBV7-3 with TRBJ1-1, with a weak D call TRBD1 (5 bases). Germline V CDR1 and CDR2: SGHTA, FQGTGA. V lost 5 bases to trimming and J lost 5 bases, with 18 bases between them. The CDR3 sequence is 15 residues long. Written as DNA, the CDR3 is TGTGCCAGCAGCGGGGCGGTGGTTAAAGGGACTGAAGCTTTCTTT. Residues: CASSGAVVKGTEAFF.

The rearrangement uses TRBV6-5 and TRBJ2-1; 12 positions agree with TRBD2. Germline V gene lookup returns CDR1 MNHEY and CDR2 SVGAGI. The J segment lost 8 bases and the V segment lost 6 bases, leaving 8 bases of the junction unmatched. The CDR3 runs to 15 residues. The CDR3, as DNA: TGTGCCAGCAGGGATAGACTAGCGGGAGTTCATGAGCAGTTCTTC. Protein sequence: CASRDRLAGVHEQFF.

This sequence joins TRBV5-1 and TRBJ2-5, with 9 positions matching TRBD1. V shed 3 bases and J 5 bases; nucleotides not matched to a gene: 5. CDR3 size: 14 residues. Germline CDR1 reads SGHRS; CDR2 reads YFSETQ. The CDR3 DNA is TGCGCCAGCAGCTCCGGGACAGGGCGGGAGACCCAGTACTTC. This translates into CASSSGTGRETQYF.

This clone was found a few times. The chain is built from TRBV25-1 and TRBJ1-2; 7 nucleotides agree with TRBD1. The CDR3 has 14 residues. The junction had 5 bases not matched to a gene; V was cut back by 3 bases and J by 4 bases. The germline gives CDR1 MGHDK, CDR2 SYGVNS. The CDR3 DNA is TGTGCCAGCAGTGATTCAGGGACAGCCTATGGCTACACCTTC. The encoded protein is CASSDSGTAYGYTF.

The J gene is TRBJ2-2, the V gene TRBV5-6, with D perhaps matching TRBD1 (6 bases). In germline, CDR1 is SGHDT, CDR2 YYEEEE. Trimming left V 3 bases short and J 1 base short, with 7 bases between. CDR3 size: 14 residues. The CDR3 DNA reads TGTGCCAGCAGCTGGGGACAGAACACCGGGGAGCTGTTTTTT. Translated, it gives CASSWGQNTGELFF.

The rearrangement links TRBV19 to TRBJ2-4, with TRBD2 identical over 16 bases. V lost 7 bases to trimming and J lost 7 bases; unmatched junction nucleotides: 13. Germline V gene lookup returns CDR1 LNHDA and CDR2 SQIVND (reference sequence). The length of the CDR3 is 18 residues. The CDR3: CASTDAGLAGGNPNIQYF. CDR3 coding DNA: TGTGCCAGTACGGACGCGGGACTAGCGGGGGGGAATCCGAACATTCAGTACTTC. Combining the CDR3 with reference TRBV19 and TRBJ2-4 gives the whole variable domain DGGITQSPKYLFRKEGQNVTLSCEQNLNHDAMYWYRQDPGQGLRLIYYSQIVNDFQKGDIAEGYSVSREKKESFPLTVTSAQKNPTAFYLCASTDAGLAGGNPNIQYFGAGTRLSVL.